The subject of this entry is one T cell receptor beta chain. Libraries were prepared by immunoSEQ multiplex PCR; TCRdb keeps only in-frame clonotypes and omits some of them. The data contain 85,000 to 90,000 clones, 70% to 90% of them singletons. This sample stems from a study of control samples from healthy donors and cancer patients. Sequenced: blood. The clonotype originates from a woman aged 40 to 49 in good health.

CDR3 DNA: TGTGCCTGGAGTCATAGACAGGGGGCCGGGGGCTACACCTTC. Its translation is CAWSHRQGAGGYTF. The chain employs TRBV30 and TRBJ1-2, with TRBD1 matching 10 bases. Germline assignment: CDR1 GTSNPN and CDR2 SVGIG (reference sequence). The CDR3 runs 14 residues. Trimming took 2 bases from V and 8 from J; bases not matched to a gene: 8.